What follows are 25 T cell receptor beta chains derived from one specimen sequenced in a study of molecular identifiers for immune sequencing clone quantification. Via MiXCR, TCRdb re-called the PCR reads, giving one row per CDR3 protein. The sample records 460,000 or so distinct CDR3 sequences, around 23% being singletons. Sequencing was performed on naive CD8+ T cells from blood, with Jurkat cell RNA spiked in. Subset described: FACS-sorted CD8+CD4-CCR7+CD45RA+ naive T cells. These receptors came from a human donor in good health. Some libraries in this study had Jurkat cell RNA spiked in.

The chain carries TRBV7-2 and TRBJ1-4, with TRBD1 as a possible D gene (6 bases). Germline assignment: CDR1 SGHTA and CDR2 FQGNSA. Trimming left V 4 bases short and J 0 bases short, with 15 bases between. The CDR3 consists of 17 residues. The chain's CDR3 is CASSSFGTIATNEKLFF. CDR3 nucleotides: TGTGCCAGCAGCTCCTTTGGGACAATAGCAACTAATGAAAAACTGTTTTTT.

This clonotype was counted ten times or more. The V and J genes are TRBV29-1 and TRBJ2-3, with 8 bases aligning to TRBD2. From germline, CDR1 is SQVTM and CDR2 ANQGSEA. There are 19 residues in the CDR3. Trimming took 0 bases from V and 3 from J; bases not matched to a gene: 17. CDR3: CSVEDLSGTLGGLTDTQYF. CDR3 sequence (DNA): TGCAGCGTTGAAGATCTTAGCGGGACCCTCGGGGGTTTGACAGATACGCAGTATTTT.

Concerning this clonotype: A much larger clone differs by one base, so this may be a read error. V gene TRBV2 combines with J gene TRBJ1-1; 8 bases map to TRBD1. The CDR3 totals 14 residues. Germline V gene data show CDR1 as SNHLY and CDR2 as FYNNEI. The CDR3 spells CAGSAGQGRTEAFF. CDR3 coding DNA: TGTGCCGGCAGTGCCGGACAGGGAAGGACTGAAGCTTTCTTT.

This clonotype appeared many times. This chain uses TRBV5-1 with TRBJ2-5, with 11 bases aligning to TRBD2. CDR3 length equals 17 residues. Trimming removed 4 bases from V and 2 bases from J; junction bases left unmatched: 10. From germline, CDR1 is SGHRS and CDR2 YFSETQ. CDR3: CASSPGRLAGTQETQYF. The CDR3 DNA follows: TGCGCCAGCAGCCCCGGAAGACTAGCGGGGACGCAAGAGACCCAGTACTTC.

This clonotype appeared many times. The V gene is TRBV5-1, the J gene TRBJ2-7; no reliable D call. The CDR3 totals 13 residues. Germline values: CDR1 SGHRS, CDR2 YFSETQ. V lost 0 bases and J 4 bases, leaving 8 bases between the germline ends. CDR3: CASSLEPVYEQYF. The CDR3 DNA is TGCGCCAGCAGCTTGGAGCCAGTTTACGAGCAGTACTTC.

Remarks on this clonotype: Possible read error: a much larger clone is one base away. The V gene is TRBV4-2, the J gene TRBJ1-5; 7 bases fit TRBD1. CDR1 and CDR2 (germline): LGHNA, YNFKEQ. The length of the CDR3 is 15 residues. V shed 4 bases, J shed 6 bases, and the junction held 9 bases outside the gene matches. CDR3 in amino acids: CASSLDRDESQPQHF. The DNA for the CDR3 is TGTGCCAGCAGCCTAGACAGGGACGAAAGTCAGCCCCAGCATTTT.

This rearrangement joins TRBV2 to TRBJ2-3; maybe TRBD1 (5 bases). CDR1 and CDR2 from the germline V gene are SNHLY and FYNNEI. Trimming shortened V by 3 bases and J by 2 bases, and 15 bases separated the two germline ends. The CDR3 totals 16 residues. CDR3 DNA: TGTGCCAGCAGTGAGGTCAGGGCCTCTCTCACAGATACGCAGTATTTT. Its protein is CASSEVRASLTDTQYF.

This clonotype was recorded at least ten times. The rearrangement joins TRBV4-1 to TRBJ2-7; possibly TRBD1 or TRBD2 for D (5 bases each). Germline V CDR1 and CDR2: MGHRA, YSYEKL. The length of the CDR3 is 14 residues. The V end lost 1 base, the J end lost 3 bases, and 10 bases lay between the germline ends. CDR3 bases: TGCGCCAGCAGCCAAGTCAGGGACCACTACGAGCAGTACTTC. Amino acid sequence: CASSQVRDHYEQYF.

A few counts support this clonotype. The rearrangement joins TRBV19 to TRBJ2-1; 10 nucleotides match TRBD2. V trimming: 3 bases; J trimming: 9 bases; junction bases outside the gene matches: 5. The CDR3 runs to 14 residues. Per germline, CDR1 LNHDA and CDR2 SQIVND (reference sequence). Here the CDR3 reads CASSMFTSGVEQFF. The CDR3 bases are TGTGCCAGTAGTATGTTTACTAGCGGGGTTGAGCAGTTCTTC.

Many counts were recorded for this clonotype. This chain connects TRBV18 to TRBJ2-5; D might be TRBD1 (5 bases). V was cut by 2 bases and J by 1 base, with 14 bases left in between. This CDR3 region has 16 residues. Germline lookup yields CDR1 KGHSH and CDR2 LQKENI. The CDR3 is CASSPNNPDSQETQYF. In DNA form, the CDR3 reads TGTGCCAGCTCACCAAACAATCCCGACAGCCAAGAGACCCAGTACTTC.

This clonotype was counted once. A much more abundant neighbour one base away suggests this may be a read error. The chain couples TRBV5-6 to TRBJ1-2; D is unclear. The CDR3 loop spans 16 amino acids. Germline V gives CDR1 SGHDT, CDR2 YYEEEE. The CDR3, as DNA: TGTGCCGGCAGCTCAACAAGAGCCGGATTTAACTATGGCTACACCTTC. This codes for CAGSSTRAGFNYGYTF. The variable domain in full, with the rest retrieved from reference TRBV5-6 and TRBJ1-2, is DAGVTQSPTHLIKTRGQQVTLRCSPKSGHDTVSWYQQALGQGPQFIFQYYEEEERQRGNFPDRFSGHQFPNYSSELNVNALLLGDSALYLCAGSSTRAGFNYGYTFGSGTRLTVV.

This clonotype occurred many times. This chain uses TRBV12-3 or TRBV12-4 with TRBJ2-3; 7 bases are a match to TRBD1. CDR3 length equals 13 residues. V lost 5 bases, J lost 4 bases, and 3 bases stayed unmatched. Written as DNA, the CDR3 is TGTGCCAGCAGTAGGACAGGTTCAGATACGCAGTATTTT. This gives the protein CASSRTGSDTQYF.

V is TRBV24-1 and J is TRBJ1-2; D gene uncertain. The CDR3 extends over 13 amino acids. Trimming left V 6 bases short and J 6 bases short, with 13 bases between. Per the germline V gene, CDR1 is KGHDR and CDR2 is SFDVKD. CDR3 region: CATSHDRDDGYTF. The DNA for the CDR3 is TGTGCCACCAGTCACGATAGAGATGATGGCTACACCTTC.

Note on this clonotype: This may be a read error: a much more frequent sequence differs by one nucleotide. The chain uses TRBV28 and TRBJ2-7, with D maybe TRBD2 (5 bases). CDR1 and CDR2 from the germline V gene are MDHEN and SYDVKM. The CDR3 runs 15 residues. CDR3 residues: CACSLFSGNSYEQYF. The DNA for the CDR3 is TGTGCCTGCAGTTTATTTTCGGGGAACTCCTACGAGCAGTACTTC.

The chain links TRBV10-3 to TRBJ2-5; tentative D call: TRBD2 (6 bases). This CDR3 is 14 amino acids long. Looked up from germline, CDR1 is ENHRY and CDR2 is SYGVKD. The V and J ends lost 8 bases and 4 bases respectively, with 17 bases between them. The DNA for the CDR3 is TGTGCCATCTCTTCGGAGGGAAACGTAGAGACCCAGTACTTC. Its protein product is CAISSEGNVETQYF.

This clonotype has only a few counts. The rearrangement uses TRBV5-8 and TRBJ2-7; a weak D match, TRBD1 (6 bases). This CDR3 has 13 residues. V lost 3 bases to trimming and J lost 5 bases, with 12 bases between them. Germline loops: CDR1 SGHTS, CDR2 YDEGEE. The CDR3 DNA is TGTGCCAGCAGCTACAGGGTTTATCACGAGCAGTACTTC. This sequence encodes CASSYRVYHEQYF.

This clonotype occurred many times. CDR3 bases: TGTGCCAGCAGAGATAAGACAGGGGGCAACTACGAGCAGTACTTC. It is translated as CASRDKTGGNYEQYF. J is TRBJ2-7 and V is TRBV28; the match to TRBD1 covers 10 bases. This CDR3 contains 15 residues. The germline V gene has CDR1 MDHEN and CDR2 SYDVKM. The V and J ends lost 6 bases and 3 bases, in that order; junction bases with no gene match: 8.

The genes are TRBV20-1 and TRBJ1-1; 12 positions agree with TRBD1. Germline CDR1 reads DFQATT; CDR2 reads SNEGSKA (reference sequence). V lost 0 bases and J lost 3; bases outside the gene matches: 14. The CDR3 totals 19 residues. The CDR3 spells CSAREVGTGGVFWDTEAFF. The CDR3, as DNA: TGCAGTGCTAGAGAGGTTGGGACAGGGGGCGTTTTTTGGGACACTGAAGCTTTCTTT.

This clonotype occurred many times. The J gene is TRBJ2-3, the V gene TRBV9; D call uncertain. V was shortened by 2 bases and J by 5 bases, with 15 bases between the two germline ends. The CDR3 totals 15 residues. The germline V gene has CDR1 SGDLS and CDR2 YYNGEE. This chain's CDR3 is CASSVGYSPGDTQYF. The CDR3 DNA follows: TGTGCCAGCAGCGTGGGGTATAGCCCCGGAGATACGCAGTATTTT.

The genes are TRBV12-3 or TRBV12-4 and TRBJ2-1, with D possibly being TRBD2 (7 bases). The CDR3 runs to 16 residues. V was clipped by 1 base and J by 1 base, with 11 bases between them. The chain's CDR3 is CASSLGGRGSYNEQFF. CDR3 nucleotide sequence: TGTGCCAGCAGTTTAGGGGGGAGGGGGTCCTACAATGAGCAGTTCTTC.

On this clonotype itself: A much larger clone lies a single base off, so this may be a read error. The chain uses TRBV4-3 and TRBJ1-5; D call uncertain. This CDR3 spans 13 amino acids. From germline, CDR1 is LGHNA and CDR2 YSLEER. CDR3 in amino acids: CASSQFRNQPPHF. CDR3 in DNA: TGCGCCAGCAGCCAATTCCGGAATCAGCCCCCGCATTTT.

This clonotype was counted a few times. The CDR3 coding sequence is TGTGCCAGCAGTTTAGCGTTGGCGGGAGTATCCTACAATGAGCAGTTCTTC. Translating it yields CASSLALAGVSYNEQFF. The V call is TRBV12-3 or TRBV12-4, the J call TRBJ2-1, with 7 bases aligning to TRBD2. The CDR3 extends over 17 amino acids. V dropped 0 bases and J dropped 1; count of bases not matched to a gene: 6.

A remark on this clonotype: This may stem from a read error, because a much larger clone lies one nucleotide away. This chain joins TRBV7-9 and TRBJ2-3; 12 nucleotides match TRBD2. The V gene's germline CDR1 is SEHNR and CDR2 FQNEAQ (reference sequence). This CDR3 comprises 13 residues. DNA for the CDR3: TGTGCCAGCAGGACTAGCGGGAGTTATACGCAGTGTTTT. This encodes CASRTSGSYTQCF.

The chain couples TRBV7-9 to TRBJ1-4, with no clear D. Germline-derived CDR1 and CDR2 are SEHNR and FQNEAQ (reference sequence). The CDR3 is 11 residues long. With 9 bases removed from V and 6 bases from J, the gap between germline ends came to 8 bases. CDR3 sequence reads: CASTKDEKLFF. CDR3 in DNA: TGTGCCAGTACTAAAGATGAAAAACTGTTTTTT.

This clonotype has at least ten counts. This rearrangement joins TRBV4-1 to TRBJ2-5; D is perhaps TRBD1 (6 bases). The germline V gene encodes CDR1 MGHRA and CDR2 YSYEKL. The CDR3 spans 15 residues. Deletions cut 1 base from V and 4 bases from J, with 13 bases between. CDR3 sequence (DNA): TGCGCCAGCAGCCAAGGCGCGACAGGAGGAGAGACCCAGTACTTC. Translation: CASSQGATGGETQYF.